The TCR beta chain described here comes from a study of OX40 agonist ivuxolimab in advanced cancers. Study-wide context: Dosing consisted of intravenous ivuxolimab at 0.01 to 10 mg/kg every 2 weeks.

General study findings and limits: The study observed clonal expansion of CD4+ and CD8+ blood T cells by week 6 at 0.1 to 3.0 mg/kg. In CD8+ T cells, expanded clones were on average more numerous than in CD4+.

On this clone: Its cognate antigen is unknown. Within the sample, other DNA sequences also encode this same CDR3.

Method: immunoSEQ multiplex PCR; TCRdb's copy keeps in-frame clones and lacks some. This repertoire shows fewer than 200,000 clones, under 95% found once; its top ten account for 0.31%. V was cut by 5 bases and J by 1 base, with 11 bases left in between. This CDR3 region has 14 residues. Germline V gives CDR1 MNHEY, CDR2 SMNVEV (reference sequence). On cycle 4 day 1 and cycle 7 day 1, as well as at baseline, blood was sampled. This receptor was identified in an adult with an advanced solid tumor such as melanoma, head and neck, liver or kidney cancer. The chain is built from TRBV27 and TRBJ2-5, with D maybe TRBD1 (6 bases). The sequences come from CD4+ or CD8+ T cells sorted from blood, collected in a trial of the OX40 agonist ivuxolimab. For the CDR3, the DNA is TGTGCCAGCAGTCCCGACAGGAGCCAAGAGACCCAGTACTTC. Amino acid sequence: CASSPDRSQETQYF.